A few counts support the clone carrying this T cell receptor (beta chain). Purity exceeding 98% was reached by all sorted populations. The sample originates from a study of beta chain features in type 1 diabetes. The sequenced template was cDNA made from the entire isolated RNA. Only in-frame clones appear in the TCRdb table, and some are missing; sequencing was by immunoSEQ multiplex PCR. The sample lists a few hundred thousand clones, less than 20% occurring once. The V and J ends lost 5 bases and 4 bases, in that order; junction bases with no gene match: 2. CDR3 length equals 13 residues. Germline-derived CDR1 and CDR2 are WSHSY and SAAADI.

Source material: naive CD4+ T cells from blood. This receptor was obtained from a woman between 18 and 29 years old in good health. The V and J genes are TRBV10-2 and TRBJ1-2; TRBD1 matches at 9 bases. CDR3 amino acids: CASSSGQGYGYTF. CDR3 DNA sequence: TGCGCCAGCAGTTCGGGACAGGGCTATGGCTACACCTTC.